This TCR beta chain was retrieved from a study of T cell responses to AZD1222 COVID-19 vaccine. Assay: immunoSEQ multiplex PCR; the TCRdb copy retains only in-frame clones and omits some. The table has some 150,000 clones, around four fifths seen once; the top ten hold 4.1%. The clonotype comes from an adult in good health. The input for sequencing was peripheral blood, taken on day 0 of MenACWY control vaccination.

CDR3 protein: CASSPLGQVNTEAFF. As DNA, the CDR3 is TGTGCCAGCAGCCCCCTAGGACAGGTGAACACTGAAGCTTTCTTT. The chain is built from TRBV7-7 and TRBJ1-1; 7 nucleotides align to TRBD1. The germline V gene has CDR1 SSHAT and CDR2 FNYEAQ (reference sequence). The trim removed 5 bases at V and 0 bases at J, leaving 6 bases unmatched. This CDR3 is built from 15 residues.